This T cell receptor beta chain was recorded in a study of Ad26.COV2.S vaccination and SARS-CoV-2 variants. The overall study: Intramuscular Ad26.COV2.S doses were given once or twice, 56 days apart.

Indicated treatment: around 19 received Ad26.COV2.S at low or high dose, single or two shots; about 5 received placebo; per-sample allocation not given. The study sampled participants on day 63 after the first vaccine or placebo injection. Boston provided a donor who was an adult aged 18-55 years. Clones were read by immunoSEQ multiplex PCR, and TCRdb kept only the in-frame ones, dropping some. The data show 300,000 to 400,000 clones, around 89% seen once. CDR3 size: 17 residues. Per germline, CDR1 DFQATT and CDR2 SNEGSKA (reference sequence). Trimming took 3 bases from V and 0 from J, leaving 18 bases between them.

The source material was peripheral blood, sampled in a trial of Ad26.COV2.S vaccine versus placebo. V and J are TRBV20-1 and TRBJ1-5; D gene uncertain. The sequence came from a person between 18 and 60 years old who received the Ad26.COV2.S COVID-19 vaccine or a placebo. The CDR3: CSASLGSSPDSNQPQHF. CDR3 coding DNA: TGCAGTGCTAGTTTGGGGAGTTCGCCGGATAGCAATCAGCCCCAGCATTTT.